A single sample is the source of the 28 T cell receptor beta chains below, sequenced in a study of patients and donors after allogeneic stem cell transplantation. From the RT-PCR reads, TCRdb called clonotypes with MiXCR, one entry per CDR3 protein. The table has 400,000 to 450,000 distinct CDR3 sequences, around 16% seen once. Sequenced: blood, either unsorted or a sorted T cell fraction (not recorded which). These receptor sequences come from a human donor who was either an allogeneic HSCT recipient or a stem cell or donor lymphocyte infusion donor (not recorded which). It is not recorded whose cells these are; they may come from a transplant donor.

This clonotype was observed a handful of times. This chain joins TRBV14 and TRBJ2-2; D is perhaps TRBD2 (5 bases). Germline V CDR1 and CDR2: SGHDN, FVKESK. V shed 0 bases and J shed 6 bases, with 17 bases lying between them. The CDR3 contains 17 residues. For the CDR3, the DNA is TGTGCCAGCAGCCAAGATCTCCAGCGGTCTAAGGCCGGGGAGCTGTTTTTT. Its translation is CASSQDLQRSKAGELFF.

This clonotype was seen more than once but under ten times. The CDR3 coding sequence is TGTGCCATCACCAAGACAGGGGGGGGGGAAGCTTTCTTT. Translation gives CAITKTGGGEAFF. The gene calls are TRBV10-3 and TRBJ1-1; the match to TRBD1 covers 9 bases. Per the germline V gene, CDR1 is ENHRY and CDR2 is SYGVKD. This CDR3 has 13 amino acids. Trimming removed 7 bases from V and 8 bases from J; junction bases left unmatched: 8.

Comment on this clonotype: Because it lacks the conserved phenylalanine or tryptophan at the end, this CDR3 is likely a read error. The DNA is left out, because the CDR3 cannot be placed on it with certainty; the CDR3 is given as TCRdb lists it. V is TRBV27 and J is TRBJ2-7. Germline V lookup: CDR1 MNHEY, CDR2 SMNVEV (reference sequence). The CDR3 sequence runs 12 residues, both termini included. Here the CDR3 reads CASSLKVLLSPL.

The rearrangement joins TRBV15 to TRBJ2-1, with D maybe TRBD2 (6 bases). V was trimmed by 1 base and J by 5 bases, leaving 12 bases between them. There are 15 residues in the CDR3. CDR1 and CDR2 from the germline V gene are LNHNV and YYDKDF (reference sequence). CDR3: CATSRGGEDHNEQFF. The CDR3, as DNA: TGTGCCACCAGCAGAGGAGGGGAGGATCACAATGAGCAGTTCTTC.

This clonotype has more than one count but fewer than ten. The CDR3, as DNA: TGTGCCAGCAACAGGGGGCGGAACACCGGGGAGCTGTTTTTT. Protein: CASNRGRNTGELFF. The V gene is TRBV6-2 or TRBV6-3, the J gene TRBJ2-2; 9 positions agree with TRBD1. With 7 bases clipped from V and 1 base from J, the junction kept 1 base outside the gene matches. The CDR3 length is 14 residues. Germline-derived CDR1 and CDR2 are MNHEY and SVGEGT.

This clonotype was detected a few times. V and J are TRBV11-2 and TRBJ1-1, with D unclear. This CDR3 contains 14 residues. V was shortened by 5 bases and J by 4 bases, with 14 bases between the two germline ends. Germline-derived CDR1 and CDR2 are SGHAT and FQNNGV. As DNA, the CDR3 is TGTGCCAGCAGCGGTACTCAGAAGGGCACTGAAGCTTTCTTT. Protein sequence: CASSGTQKGTEAFF.

This clonotype turned up a few times. The chain recombines TRBV20-1 with TRBJ2-3, with D unclear. V lost 2 bases to trimming and J lost 2 bases, with 5 bases between them. There are 12 residues in the CDR3. CDR1 and CDR2 from the germline V gene are DFQATT and SNEGSKA (reference sequence). CDR3 loop: CSARSLTDTQYF. The CDR3 DNA sequence: TGCAGTGCTAGATCGCTCACAGATACGCAGTATTTT.

This clonotype is a singleton in its sample. The chain employs TRBV21-1 and TRBJ2-1; TRBD1 reflects the table's D call only, with no check against the DNA. TRBV21-1 represents a pseudogene. The CDR3 runs 16 residues. The CDR3 DNA sequence: TGTGCCAGCAGCAGCCACCCGGGGCGCGGGATGGATGAGCAGTTCTTC. It specifies CASSSHPGRGMDEQFF.

The V gene is TRBV7-9, the J gene TRBJ2-1; 10 positions match TRBD2. J was trimmed by 9 bases and V by 3 bases; bases with no gene match: 8. CDR1 SEHNR and CDR2 FQNEAQ come from the germline V gene (reference sequence). This CDR3 spans 15 amino acids. CDR3 residues: CASSFSGGLVGEQFF. CDR3 coding DNA: TGTGCCAGCAGCTTTAGCGGGGGGCTAGTTGGTGAGCAGTTCTTC. The variable domain in full, completed from reference TRBV7-9 and TRBJ2-1, reads DTGVSQNPRHKITKRGQNVTFRCDPISEHNRLYWYRQTLGQGPEFLTYFQNEAQLEKSRLLSDRFSAERPKGSFSTLEIQRTEQGDSAMYLCASSFSGGLVGEQFFGPGTRLTVL.

This chain links TRBV7-2 with TRBJ2-1, with D unresolved. CDR3 length: 16 amino acids. Germline V gives CDR1 SGHTA, CDR2 FQGNSA. V shed 2 bases and J shed 0 bases, with 11 bases lying between them. The CDR3 DNA is TGTGCCAGCAGCTTAAGAGGCTCTAGCTCCTACAATGAGCAGTTCTTC. It codes for CASSLRGSSSYNEQFF.

This clonotype was observed at least ten times. The V call is TRBV5-1, the J call TRBJ2-5, with D perhaps TRBD1 (6 bases). Germline-derived CDR1 and CDR2 are SGHRS and YFSETQ. V was trimmed by 0 bases and J by 1 base, leaving 10 bases between them. CDR3 length: 15 amino acids. CDR3 nucleotides: TGCGCCAGCAGCTTGGGTCAGGGGATCCAAGAGACCCAGTACTTC. It translates to CASSLGQGIQETQYF.

V is TRBV7-2 and J is TRBJ1-3, with 9 nucleotides matching TRBD1. Looked up from germline, CDR1 is SGHTA and CDR2 is FQGNSA. This CDR3 is built from 15 residues. The V segment lost 5 bases and the J segment 2 bases; nucleotides outside the gene matches: 4. CDR3 loop: CASSGDRETGNTIYF. The DNA of the CDR3 is TGTGCCAGCAGCGGGGACAGGGAAACTGGAAACACCATATATTTT. Filled out from reference TRBV7-2 and TRBJ1-3, the complete variable domain reads GAGVSQSPSNKVTEKGKDVELRCDPISGHTALYWYRQSLGQGLEFLIYFQGNSAPDKSGLPSDRFSAERTGGSVSTLTIQRTQQEDSAVYLCASSGDRETGNTIYFGEGSWLTVV.

The chain combines TRBV4-3 with TRBJ2-7; D uncertain. The CDR3 runs 15 residues. Germline CDR1 LGHNA, CDR2 YSLEER. Trimming took 0 bases from V and 2 from J, leaving 11 bases between them. CDR3 coding DNA: TGCGCCAGCAGCCAAGACCACATCTGGCCCTACGAGCAGTACTTC. This encodes CASSQDHIWPYEQYF.

This clonotype was seen repeatedly, ten times or more. The chain combines TRBV20-1 with TRBJ1-2; tentative D call: TRBD1 (5 bases). Germline CDR1 DFQATT, CDR2 SNEGSKA (reference sequence). The V end lost 6 bases, the J end lost 2 bases, and 16 bases lay between the germline ends. The CDR3 contains 14 residues. Here the CDR3 DNA reads TGCAGTGCAGCTCCCCAGGGATTGAACTATGGCTACACCTTC. Its translation: CSAAPQGLNYGYTF.

V usage is TRBV3-1 and J usage is TRBJ1-6; D might be TRBD1 (5 bases). The CDR3 totals 16 residues. With 0 bases removed from V and 8 bases from J, the gap between germline ends came to 14 bases. Germline V gives CDR1 LGHDT, CDR2 YNNKEL (reference sequence). The chain's CDR3 is CASSQDWRGSDSPLHF. DNA for the CDR3: TGTGCCAGCAGCCAAGATTGGAGGGGCTCGGATTCACCCCTCCACTTT.

This clonotype was seen a few times. The chain uses TRBV11-2 and TRBJ2-2; TRBD1 or TRBD2 may be the D gene (5 bases each). This CDR3 has 15 amino acids. Germline lookup yields CDR1 SGHAT and CDR2 FQNNGV. Between the trimmed V and J ends, which lost 4 bases and 5 bases, there was a span of 14 bases. CDR3 coding DNA: TGTGCCAGCAGCTCCTCCGGGACCAAAACCGGGGAGCTGTTTTTT. Encoded protein: CASSSSGTKTGELFF.

The rearrangement joins TRBV29-1 to TRBJ1-2; 8 bases match TRBD1. This CDR3 comprises 20 residues. Germline CDR1 reads SQVTM; CDR2 reads ANQGSEA. V shed 0 bases, J shed 4 bases, and the junction held 22 bases outside the gene matches. The CDR3 DNA follows: TGCAGCGTTGAAGATCTGTTCCTAATTCCGCGGGACAGGCTCTTCTATGGCTACACCTTC. It yields the protein CSVEDLFLIPRDRLFYGYTF.

The chain links TRBV3-1 to TRBJ2-7; 7 positions agree with TRBD1. J lost 2 bases, V lost 0 bases, and 7 bases had no gene match. The germline CDR1 and CDR2 sequences are LGHDT and YNNKEL (reference sequence). The CDR3 has 16 amino acids. As DNA, the CDR3 is TGTGCCAGCAGCCAAGATCCGAGGGGGCAGCCCTACGAGCAGTACTTC. Translated, it gives CASSQDPRGQPYEQYF.

This clonotype was picked up a small number of times. The rearrangement links TRBV6-1 to TRBJ1-2; no firm D call. V was shortened by 7 bases and J by 5 bases, with 8 bases between the two germline ends. Germline-derived CDR1 and CDR2 are MNHNS and SASEGT. The CDR3 loop spans 11 amino acids. The CDR3 region has the DNA TGTGCCAGCATATTTCGGTATGGCTACACCTTC. This encodes CASIFRYGYTF.

The rearrangement uses TRBV19 and TRBJ2-3, with D perhaps TRBD2 (5 bases). This CDR3 spans 18 amino acids. The V gene lost 3 bases and the J gene lost 2 bases, with 21 bases spanning the gap. CDR1 LNHDA and CDR2 SQIVND come from the germline V gene (reference sequence). CDR3 nucleotides: TGTGCCAGTAGTATGGCGTTCCTGGCTAGCAGCCTCACAGATACGCAGTATTTT. Its protein product is CASSMAFLASSLTDTQYF. Together with reference TRBV19 and TRBJ2-3, the CDR3 gives the full variable domain: DGGITQSPKYLFRKEGQNVTLSCEQNLNHDAMYWYRQDPGQGLRLIYYSQIVNDFQKGDIAEGYSVSREKKESFPLTVTSAQKNPTAFYLCASSMAFLASSLTDTQYFGPGTRLTVL.

This clonotype has just a few counts. This sequence joins TRBV20-1 and TRBJ2-1; TRBD2 agrees at 7 bases. Germline CDR1 reads DFQATT; CDR2 reads SNEGSKA (reference sequence). This CDR3 has 12 residues. J lost 10 bases, V lost 5 bases, and 8 bases had no gene match. In nucleotides, the CDR3 is TGCAGTGCTCGCCGACTAGCCCGCGAGCAGTTCTTC. Translation: CSARRLAREQFF.

V gene TRBV20-1 combines with J gene TRBJ2-3; no clear D. The CDR3 contains 12 residues. Deletions cut 7 bases from V and 4 bases from J, with 12 bases between. The germline V gene has CDR1 DFQATT and CDR2 SNEGSKA (reference sequence). The CDR3 protein is CSVEKKADTQYF. For the CDR3, the DNA is TGCAGTGTTGAGAAAAAAGCAGATACGCAGTATTTT.

This clonotype was detected only a few times. This rearrangement joins TRBV27 to TRBJ1-5; 8 bases match TRBD1. Germline loops: CDR1 MNHEY, CDR2 SMNVEV (reference sequence). There are 16 residues in the CDR3. The V segment lost 5 bases and the J segment 4 bases; nucleotides outside the gene matches: 10. CDR3 region: CASSPTGGYRNQPQHF. The DNA for the CDR3 is TGTGCCAGCAGTCCTACAGGGGGTTATAGGAATCAGCCCCAGCATTTT.

This clonotype was observed a few times. The V gene is TRBV5-1, the J gene TRBJ2-2; a possible D gene is TRBD1 (6 bases). The CDR3 consists of 15 residues. V gave up 2 bases and J gave up 1 base, with 9 bases separating them. Germline assignment: CDR1 SGHRS and CDR2 YFSETQ. CDR3 nucleotide sequence: TGCGCCAGCAGCTTCACAGGGCGGAACACCGGGGAGCTGTTTTTT. This gives the protein CASSFTGRNTGELFF.

A few counts support this clonotype. The J gene is TRBJ2-1, the V gene TRBV6-2 or TRBV6-3, with D possibly being TRBD1 (5 bases). The V gene lost 3 bases and the J gene lost 7 bases, with 25 bases spanning the gap. This CDR3 has 18 residues. The germline gives CDR1 MNHEY, CDR2 SVGEGT. The CDR3 sequence: CASSYAPYKGLDTNEQFF. In DNA form, the CDR3 reads TGTGCCAGCAGTTATGCCCCATATAAGGGGTTGGATACAAATGAGCAGTTCTTC.

The chain is built from TRBV24-1 and TRBJ2-5; perhaps TRBD2 as D (7 bases). V was cut by 0 bases and J by 5 bases, with 12 bases left in between. The V gene's germline CDR1 is KGHDR and CDR2 SFDVKD. The CDR3 extends over 15 amino acids. The CDR3: CATSDLGGGRETQYF. The CDR3 nucleotides read TGTGCCACCAGTGATTTGGGGGGGGGCAGGGAGACCCAGTACTTC.

This clonotype appeared a few times. The genes are TRBV19 and TRBJ2-1; D perhaps matches TRBD1 (5 bases). V lost 3 bases to trimming and J lost 8 bases, with 14 bases between them. Germline V lookup: CDR1 LNHDA, CDR2 SQIVND (reference sequence). This CDR3 region has 14 residues. CDR3 nucleotides: TGTGCCAGTAGTATTAGGGGCAGGTCGGATGAGCAGTTCTTC. The encoded protein is CASSIRGRSDEQFF. The complete variable domain, with remaining parts taken from reference TRBV19 and TRBJ2-1, reads DGGITQSPKYLFRKEGQNVTLSCEQNLNHDAMYWYRQDPGQGLRLIYYSQIVNDFQKGDIAEGYSVSREKKESFPLTVTSAQKNPTAFYLCASSIRGRSDEQFFGPGTRLTVL.

In its sample, this clonotype was seen a few times. The chain is built from TRBV3-1 and TRBJ1-1; 10 bases fit TRBD1. The length of the CDR3 is 18 residues. Trimming cost V 4 bases and J 3 bases; bases outside gene matches: 14. Germline V gene data show CDR1 as LGHDT and CDR2 as YNNKEL (reference sequence). The CDR3 region has the DNA TGTGCCAGCAGCCCCCTGGGCGGGACAGGGGCTCAGCACACTGAAGCTTTCTTT. It specifies CASSPLGGTGAQHTEAFF.